This entry lists 32 T cell receptor beta chains sequenced from one sample in a study of shared clonotypes between healthy human individuals (dated by TCRdb to the early 2020s). The library was generated by the immunoSEQ multiplex PCR assay. Held by TCRdb, this immuneACCESS table contains in-frame sequences only and omits some clones. Under half of the omission traces to an unresolved V gene where checked; the cause of the rest is unknown. The sample records under 1,100,000 clones, 75% to 80% of which are singletons. Around 0.61% of the sample is taken by the ten largest. Sequenced material: memory CD4+ T cells from PBMCs. What the cell subset or site label conveys for this sample: CD45RA-negative fraction. All receptors derive from a man between 18 and 29 years old in good health. Some clones in this sample may be carry-over from other donors' samples.

This chain links TRBV28 with TRBJ1-5; TRBD1 might be the D (6 bases). The CDR3 loop spans 16 amino acids. With 3 bases removed from V and 1 base from J, the gap between germline ends came to 13 bases. The germline CDR1 and CDR2 sequences are MDHEN and SYDVKM. CDR3 sequence (DNA): TGTGCCAGCAGTTTCGAGGGGGGCGCAAGCAATCAGCCCCAGCATTTT. Translating gives CASSFEGGASNQPQHF.

Details on this clone: The germline gene is not matched at one end of the junction; a read error may be the cause. V and J are TRBV10-1 and TRBJ2-3, with 15 bases fitting TRBD2. The CDR3 is made up of 19 amino acids. Germline lookup yields CDR1 WNHNN and CDR2 SYGVQD (reference sequence). CDR3 sequence: CASSESPGLAGGDADMQYF. DNA of the CDR3: TGCGCCAGCAGTGAGTCCCCGGGACTAGCGGGAGGAGATGCAGATATGCAGTATTTT.

This rearrangement joins TRBV18 to TRBJ2-2; D gene uncertain. Trimming shortened V by 6 bases and J by 6 bases, and 20 bases separated the two germline ends. This CDR3 has 16 amino acids. Germline loops: CDR1 KGHSH, CDR2 LQKENI. CDR3 bases: TGTGCCAGCTCGCCCGACGCCCCGGTCAACGCCGGGGAGCTGTTTTTT. This codes for CASSPDAPVNAGELFF.

V and J are TRBV11-2 and TRBJ2-1, with 9 nucleotides matching TRBD1. This CDR3 spans 15 amino acids. Germline values: CDR1 SGHAT, CDR2 FQNNGV. The V segment lost 4 bases and the J segment 5 bases; nucleotides outside the gene matches: 6. CDR3 bases: TGTGCCAGCAGCTCCCGGTGGGACAGGGACAATGAGCAGTTCTTC. Translated: CASSSRWDRDNEQFF. The full variable domain, its missing parts supplied by reference TRBV11-2 and TRBJ2-1, is EAGVAQSPRYKIIEKRQSVAFWCNPISGHATLYWYQQILGQGPKLLIQFQNNGVVDDSQLPKDRFSAERLKGVDSTLKIQPAKLEDSAVYLCASSSRWDRDNEQFFGPGTRLTVL.

This chain joins TRBV5-1 and TRBJ1-2, with a possible D match to TRBD1 (6 bases). Per the germline V gene, CDR1 is SGHRS and CDR2 is YFSETQ. Between the trimmed V and J ends, which lost 4 bases and 4 bases, there was a span of 14 bases. The CDR3 runs 14 residues. The CDR3 loop reads CASSRGAEGYGYTF. CDR3 coding DNA: TGCGCCAGCAGCCGGGGGGCAGAGGGCTATGGCTACACCTTC.

The V call is TRBV2, the J call TRBJ2-3; D gene ambiguous. CDR3 length: 13 residues. Germline lookup yields CDR1 SNHLY and CDR2 FYNNEI. V was trimmed by 8 bases and J by 9 bases, leaving 18 bases between them. The CDR3 sequence: CASGYYALDTQYF. The CDR3 DNA follows: TGTGCCAGCGGGTATTATGCGCTCGACACGCAGTATTTT.

The V gene is TRBV13, the J gene TRBJ2-1; 9 positions agree with TRBD2. Germline loops: CDR1 PRHDT, CDR2 FYEKMQ (reference sequence). The CDR3 runs to 16 residues. J gave up 0 bases and V 3 bases, and 3 bases lay outside the gene matches. The CDR3 region has the DNA TGTGCCAGCAGCTTGACTAGCGGCCGCTCCTACAATGAGCAGTTCTTC. It encodes CASSLTSGRSYNEQFF. Using reference TRBV13 and TRBJ2-1 for the parts outside the CDR3, the full variable domain is AAGVIQSPRHLIKEKRETATLKCYPIPRHDTVYWYQQGPGQDPQFLISFYEKMQSDKGSIPDRFSAQQFSDYHSELNMSSLELGDSALYFCASSLTSGRSYNEQFFGPGTRLTVL.

The chain combines TRBV28 with TRBJ2-3; D tentatively reads TRBD1 or TRBD2 (5 bases each). V gave up 6 bases and J gave up 0 bases, with 13 bases separating them. CDR3 size: 15 residues. Germline V gives CDR1 MDHEN, CDR2 SYDVKM. CDR3 in amino acids: CASRPPEGSTDTQYF. As DNA, the CDR3 is TGTGCCAGCAGGCCCCCCGAGGGGAGCACAGATACGCAGTATTTT.

This chain uses TRBV4-1 with TRBJ2-6, with D tentatively TRBD1 (5 bases). V was cut by 2 bases and J by 0 bases, with 17 bases left in between. CDR1 is MGHRA and CDR2 is YSYEKL in the germline V gene. The CDR3 totals 19 residues. CDR3 nucleotides: TGCGCCAGCAGCCAATCTCCGCGACAGACAAGCTCTGGGGCCAACGTCCTGACTTTC. Amino acids: CASSQSPRQTSSGANVLTF.

This chain joins TRBV11-3 and TRBJ2-7; a possible D gene is TRBD2 (5 bases). The CDR3 length is 15 residues. Germline values: CDR1 SGHNT, CDR2 YENEEA. Trimming shortened V by 1 base and J by 6 bases, and 16 bases separated the two germline ends. The chain's CDR3 is CASSLGSGGGFEQYF. The CDR3 DNA is TGTGCCAGCAGCTTAGGAAGCGGCGGCGGCTTCGAGCAGTACTTC.

J is TRBJ2-5 and V is TRBV11-2; D might be TRBD1 (6 bases). V lost 5 bases and J lost 0, with 13 bases in between. The CDR3 extends over 15 amino acids. CDR1 is SGHAT, CDR2 FQNNGV, per germline. The CDR3 region has the DNA TGTGCCAGCAGCGAGGACAGATTGTACCAAGAGACCCAGTACTTC. Its translation: CASSEDRLYQETQYF. Looking up the rest from reference TRBV11-2 and TRBJ2-5 gives the full variable domain: EAGVAQSPRYKIIEKRQSVAFWCNPISGHATLYWYQQILGQGPKLLIQFQNNGVVDDSQLPKDRFSAERLKGVDSTLKIQPAKLEDSAVYLCASSEDRLYQETQYFGPGTRLLVL.

V usage is TRBV5-8 and J usage is TRBJ1-6; the D gene is possibly TRBD1 (5 bases). V lost 4 bases and J lost 0, with 11 bases in between. Germline CDR1 reads SGHTS; CDR2 reads YDEGEE. The CDR3 runs to 16 residues. The CDR3 nucleotides read TGTGCCAGCAGCCCGCGACAGAGCTCCTATAATTCACCCCTCCACTTT. This translates into CASSPRQSSYNSPLHF.

V usage is TRBV5-1 and J usage is TRBJ2-7; the D gene is possibly TRBD1 (7 bases). The CDR3 contains 15 residues. Germline CDR1 reads SGHRS; CDR2 reads YFSETQ. The V gene lost 0 bases and the J gene lost 3 bases, with 13 bases spanning the gap. CDR3 DNA sequence: TGCGCCAGCAGCTTGGCCCAGGGGGGCCTCTACGAGCAGTACTTC. Encoded protein: CASSLAQGGLYEQYF.

The gene calls are TRBV15 and TRBJ2-6; no clear D gene. The CDR3 has 15 amino acids. V shed 1 base and J shed 1 base, with 5 bases lying between them. From germline, CDR1 is LNHNV and CDR2 YYDKDF (reference sequence). DNA of the CDR3: TGTGCCACCAGCAGAGCCCGGTCTGGGGCCAACGTCCTGACTTTC. Residues: CATSRARSGANVLTF.

The chain recombines TRBV5-1 with TRBJ1-1; D call uncertain. Trimming stripped 4 bases from V and 0 bases from J, with 16 bases between. The CDR3 has 16 amino acids. Germline V gene data show CDR1 as SGHRS and CDR2 as YFSETQ. The CDR3 region has the DNA TGCGCCAGCAGCCTGGGAAACGCAGTCTTGAACACTGAAGCTTTCTTT. This translates into CASSLGNAVLNTEAFF.

J is TRBJ2-1 and V is TRBV7-2; the match to TRBD2 covers 11 bases. CDR1 SGHTA and CDR2 FQGNSA come from the germline V gene. The CDR3 is made up of 16 amino acids. Unmatched junction bases numbered 6, after V lost 2 bases and J lost 6 bases. Written as DNA, the CDR3 is TGTGCCAGCAGCTTATGGGGGACTAGCGGATTCAATGAGCAGTTCTTC. Translation: CASSLWGTSGFNEQFF.

V is TRBV19 and J is TRBJ2-3; the D gene is possibly TRBD1 (5 bases). The ends were cut back, 8 bases at V and 4 bases at J, with 16 bases in the middle. CDR1 is LNHDA and CDR2 is SQIVND in the germline V gene (reference sequence). The CDR3 totals 14 residues. The CDR3: CASSYDRLSDTQYF. In nucleotides, the CDR3 is TGTGCCAGTTCCTACGACAGACTCTCAGATACGCAGTATTTT.

In regard to this clone: At one end, the junction sequence differs from germline, possibly due to a read error. The V call is TRBV5-1, the J call TRBJ2-7; D possibly corresponds to TRBD2 (6 bases). The germline V gene encodes CDR1 SGHRS and CDR2 YFSETQ. This CDR3 comprises 13 residues. The CDR3 DNA sequence: TGTGCCAGCAGCCTAGGCGGGGCCGACGAGCAGTACTTC. Translating gives CASSLGGADEQYF.

This clone was observed at least ten times. The chain uses TRBV2 and TRBJ1-1, with D unclear. CDR1 is SNHLY, CDR2 FYNNEI, per germline. With 8 bases removed from V and 3 bases from J, the gap between germline ends came to 7 bases. The length of the CDR3 is 11 residues. For the CDR3, the DNA is TGTGCCAGCGCCTATGACACTGAAGCTTTCTTT. This translates into CASAYDTEAFF.

This clone was counted a few times. The J gene is TRBJ2-5, the V gene TRBV28; unclear D gene. This CDR3 is built from 16 residues. Per germline, CDR1 MDHEN and CDR2 SYDVKM. Trimming left V 6 bases short and J 5 bases short, with 22 bases between. The CDR3 spells CASSRLIVGSKETQYF. In nucleotides, the CDR3 is TGTGCCAGCAGCCGCCTAATTGTGGGTTCTAAGGAGACCCAGTACTTC. The whole variable domain, remainder taken from reference TRBV28 and TRBJ2-5, is DVKVTQSSRYLVKRTGEKVFLECVQDMDHENMFWYRQDPGLGLRLIYFSYDVKMKEKGDIPEGYSVSREKKERFSLILESASTNQTSMYLCASSRLIVGSKETQYFGPGTRLLVL.

The chain joins TRBV7-2 to TRBJ1-3, with a possible D match to TRBD1 (6 bases). The CDR3 has 15 residues. CDR1 SGHTA and CDR2 FQGNSA come from the germline V gene. Trimming cost V 5 bases and J 4 bases, with 15 bases left between them. In DNA form, the CDR3 reads TGTGCCAGCAGCCGGAGAATACAGGGAGGAAACACCATATATTTT. It specifies CASSRRIQGGNTIYF.

The chain carries TRBV9 and TRBJ1-4; D call uncertain. Germline V gene sequence: CDR1 SGDLS, CDR2 YYNGEE. The length of the CDR3 is 13 residues. V lost 2 bases to trimming and J lost 3 bases, with 5 bases between them. The CDR3: CASSVGSNEKLFF. CDR3 in DNA: TGTGCCAGCAGCGTGGGGTCTAATGAAAAACTGTTTTTT. The whole variable domain, remainder taken from reference TRBV9 and TRBJ1-4, is DSGVTQTPKHLITATGQRVTLRCSPRSGDLSVYWYQQSLDQGLQFLIQYYNGEERAKGNILERFSAQQFPDLHSELNLSSLELGDSALYFCASSVGSNEKLFFGSGTQLSVL.

This chain links TRBV27 with TRBJ1-5, with 9 bases fitting TRBD1. Germline V CDR1 and CDR2: MNHEY, SMNVEV (reference sequence). The CDR3 runs to 21 residues. Trimming removed 4 bases from V and 0 bases from J; junction bases left unmatched: 19. In DNA form, the CDR3 reads TGTGCCAGCAGTTCAATCCGGGACAGGGAAACCTGGATCGATAGCAATCAGCCCCAGCATTTT. This encodes CASSSIRDRETWIDSNQPQHF.

The chain is built from TRBV9 and TRBJ2-3; TRBD1 matches 12 bases. The CDR3 sequence is 14 residues long. Trimming took 3 bases from V and 9 from J; bases not matched to a gene: 5. CDR1 and CDR2 (germline): SGDLS, YYNGEE. The CDR3 DNA sequence: TGTGCCAGCAGCGCCAGGGACAGGGGGCGCACGCAGTATTTT. Translating it yields CASSARDRGRTQYF.

The V and J genes are TRBV6-5 and TRBJ1-1; tentatively, D is TRBD1 (6 bases). The CDR3 totals 14 residues. V lost 6 bases to trimming and J lost 3 bases, with 14 bases between them. Germline V gene data show CDR1 as MNHEY and CDR2 as SVGAGI. The CDR3 nucleotides are TGTGCCAGCAGACGAGGACAGCGGGACACTGAAGCTTTCTTT. This gives the protein CASRRGQRDTEAFF.

In DNA, the CDR3 is TGTGCCAGCGGACTAGCGGCCCAAGAGACCCAGTACTTC. As protein: CASGLAAQETQYF. The chain combines TRBV5-5 with TRBJ2-5; 10 bases line up with TRBD2. The J segment lost 1 base and the V segment lost 7 bases, leaving 1 base of the junction unmatched. This CDR3 comprises 13 residues. Germline V lookup: CDR1 SGHKS, CDR2 YYEKEE (reference sequence). Complete variable domain (other parts from reference TRBV5-5 and TRBJ2-5): DAGVTQSPTHLIKTRGQQVTLRCSPISGHKSVSWYQQVLGQGPQFIFQYYEKEERGRGNFPDRFSARQFPNYSSELNVNALLLGDSALYLCASGLAAQETQYFGPGTRLLVL.

V usage is TRBV5-1 and J usage is TRBJ2-2; D possibly corresponds to TRBD2 (6 bases). Germline CDR1 and CDR2: SGHRS and YFSETQ. The CDR3 length is 15 residues. V dropped 1 base and J dropped 4 bases, with 11 bases sitting between them. The CDR3: CASSLPGAVTGELFF. The CDR3 nucleotides read TGCGCCAGCAGCTTGCCGGGAGCGGTCACCGGGGAGCTGTTTTTT. Complete variable domain (other parts from reference TRBV5-1 and TRBJ2-2): KAGVTQTPRYLIKTRGQQVTLSCSPISGHRSVSWYQQTPGQGLQFLFEYFSETQRNKGNFPGRFSGRQFSNSRSEMNVSTLELGDSALYLCASSLPGAVTGELFFGEGSRLTVL.

This clone was counted only a few times. This rearrangement joins TRBV5-1 to TRBJ1-1, with D unclear. The germline V and J ends were trimmed by 0 bases and 1 base, with 7 bases remaining between them. This CDR3 is 14 amino acids long. CDR1 is SGHRS, CDR2 YFSETQ, per germline. The CDR3 DNA sequence: TGCGCCAGCAGCTTGGAGCCGACGAACACTGAAGCTTTCTTT. It encodes CASSLEPTNTEAFF.

Worth noting for this clone: A far larger clone differs by one base, so this is likely a read error. Different DNA sequences within this sample yield the same CDR3. The V gene is TRBV30, the J gene TRBJ1-5, with 10 bases fitting TRBD1. Germline-derived CDR1 and CDR2 are GTSNPN and SVGIG (reference sequence). V was clipped by 0 bases and J by 6 bases; unmatched bases: 2. The length of the CDR3 is 14 residues. CDR3 sequence: CAWSVRTGGQPQHF. The CDR3 coding sequence is TGTGCCTGGAGTGTACGGACAGGGGGTCAGCCCCAGCATTTT.

This clone was seen only a few times. The chain is built from TRBV6-6 and TRBJ1-1, with a tentative D call TRBD1 (5 bases). The CDR3 spans 14 residues. Germline loops: CDR1 MNHNY, CDR2 SVGAGI (reference sequence). V shed 2 bases and J shed 12 bases, with 19 bases lying between them. CDR3 residues: CASSYEGGTPVTFF. CDR3 in DNA: TGTGCCAGCAGTTACGAGGGAGGGACCCCCGTGACTTTCTTT.

This clone was counted ten times or more. The V gene is TRBV7-3, the J gene TRBJ1-2, with D tentatively TRBD1 (6 bases). CDR3 length: 15 amino acids. Germline V gene sequence: CDR1 SGHTA, CDR2 FQGTGA. Trimming took 3 bases from V and 2 from J, leaving 13 bases between them. The CDR3 bases are TGTGCCAGCAGCTTGCAGGGGATCTCAAACTATGGCTACACCTTC. This codes for CASSLQGISNYGYTF.

The gene calls are TRBV5-5 and TRBJ2-5, with TRBD1 matching over 7 bases. This CDR3 is built from 16 residues. V was pared by 4 bases and J by 2 bases, with 11 bases of the junction left unmatched. The germline V gene has CDR1 SGHKS and CDR2 YYEKEE (reference sequence). The CDR3 DNA sequence: TGTGCCAGCAGCCGTGCAATAGGCAGGGGGCAAGAGACCCAGTACTTC. It is translated as CASSRAIGRGQETQYF. The full variable domain, completed using reference TRBV5-5 and TRBJ2-5, is DAGVTQSPTHLIKTRGQQVTLRCSPISGHKSVSWYQQVLGQGPQFIFQYYEKEERGRGNFPDRFSARQFPNYSSELNVNALLLGDSALYLCASSRAIGRGQETQYFGPGTRLLVL.